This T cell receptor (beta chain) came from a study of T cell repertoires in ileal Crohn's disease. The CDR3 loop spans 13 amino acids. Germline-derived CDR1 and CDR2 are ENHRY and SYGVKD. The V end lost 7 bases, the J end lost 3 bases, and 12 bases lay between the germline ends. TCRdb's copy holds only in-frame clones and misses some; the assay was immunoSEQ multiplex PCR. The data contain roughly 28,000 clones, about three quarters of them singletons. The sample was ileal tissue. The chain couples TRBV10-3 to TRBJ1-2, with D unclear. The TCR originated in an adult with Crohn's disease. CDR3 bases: TGTGCCATCAAGAGGAATCTCGACTATGGCTACACCTTC. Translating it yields CAIKRNLDYGYTF.